The next 11 T cell receptor beta chains were all read from a single sample in a study of blood T cell repertoires in COVID-19. TCRdb's copy holds only in-frame clones and misses some; the assay was immunoSEQ multiplex PCR. The profile covers 77,000 or so clones, with more than 80% appearing a single time and over 4.5% taken by the ten largest. Material: peripheral blood. Receptors originate from a man older than 75 with acute or convalescent COVID-19.

The DNA of the CDR3 is TGTGCCAGCAGTTACTCGGAGGGAAGCAATCAGCCCCAGCATTTT. Residues: CASSYSEGSNQPQHF. V and J are TRBV6-5 and TRBJ1-5; D not certain. From germline, CDR1 is MNHEY and CDR2 SVGAGI. The CDR3 runs 15 residues. V was clipped by 0 bases and J by 1 base, with 7 bases between them.

The chain couples TRBV9 to TRBJ1-2; 8 nucleotides agree with TRBD1. In germline, CDR1 is SGDLS, CDR2 YYNGEE. There are 17 residues in the CDR3. Trimming at V came to 0 bases and at J to 4 bases, leaving 11 bases not matched to a gene. The CDR3 loop reads CASSVVAGGAVGYGYTF. CDR3 DNA: TGTGCCAGCAGCGTAGTAGCAGGGGGCGCGGTCGGCTATGGCTACACCTTC.

The chain joins TRBV28 to TRBJ2-2, with 10 positions matching TRBD1. V was pared by 11 bases and J by 6 bases, with 12 bases of the junction left unmatched. Germline values: CDR1 MDHEN, CDR2 SYDVKM. This CDR3 contains 15 residues. This CDR3 is CAGGVRDRGSGELFF. CDR3 sequence (DNA): TGTGCCGGGGGAGTCCGGGACAGGGGATCCGGGGAGCTGTTTTTT.

The chain carries TRBV6-5 and TRBJ2-2; tentatively, D is TRBD1 (5 bases). Germline V gene lookup returns CDR1 MNHEY and CDR2 SVGAGI. The V end lost 2 bases, the J end lost 4 bases, and 14 bases lay between the germline ends. The CDR3 extends over 16 amino acids. The DNA for the CDR3 is TGTGCCAGCAGTTACAGCCAGGGAATGTCCACCGGGGAGCTGTTTTTT. Translated: CASSYSQGMSTGELFF.

The V and J genes are TRBV2 and TRBJ2-7; D gene ambiguous. This CDR3 spans 16 amino acids. The germline V and J ends were trimmed by 4 bases and 0 bases, with 16 bases remaining between them. Looked up from germline, CDR1 is SNHLY and CDR2 is FYNNEI. The CDR3 nucleotides are TGTGCCAGCAGTGGGAACCCTCAGAGACTCTCCTACGAGCAGTACTTC. It specifies CASSGNPQRLSYEQYF.

The chain couples TRBV27 to TRBJ2-1; 7 nucleotides agree with TRBD2. This CDR3 contains 13 residues. CDR1 is MNHEY and CDR2 is SMNVEV in the germline V gene (reference sequence). J lost 10 bases, V lost 4 bases, and 7 bases had no gene match. CDR3: CASSSTPAGEQFF. CDR3 DNA: TGTGCCAGCAGTTCCACCCCAGCGGGGGAGCAGTTCTTC.

The chain has TRBV5-1 and TRBJ2-7; D call uncertain. This CDR3 is built from 14 residues. Germline loops: CDR1 SGHRS, CDR2 YFSETQ. V shed 4 bases and J shed 2 bases, with 13 bases lying between them. The DNA for the CDR3 is TGCGCCAGCAGCGGTTCGACAAACACCTACGAGCAGTACTTC. Protein: CASSGSTNTYEQYF.

The genes are TRBV5-1 and TRBJ2-7; D is uncertain. The CDR3 is 14 residues long. In germline, CDR1 is SGHRS, CDR2 YFSETQ. V was cut by 0 bases and J by 3 bases, with 10 bases left in between. CDR3 coding DNA: TGCGCCAGCAGCTTGGGTTCTGGAGTCTACGAGCAGTACTTC. Its protein product is CASSLGSGVYEQYF.

The rearrangement uses TRBV19 and TRBJ1-2, with 11 bases aligning to TRBD1. The V gene end was trimmed by 6 bases and the J gene end by 4 bases; junction bases not matched to a gene: 16. CDR1 and CDR2 (germline): LNHDA, SQIVND (reference sequence). CDR3 length: 18 residues. The CDR3 sequence: CASSLLPGTGGVGYGYTF. In DNA, the CDR3 is TGTGCCAGTAGCCTACTGCCCGGGACAGGGGGGGTAGGCTATGGCTACACCTTC.

This clone showed up just a few times. The rearrangement joins TRBV6-4 to TRBJ2-3, with TRBD2 matching over 10 bases. V lost 4 bases and J lost 0; bases outside the gene matches: 4. The V gene's germline CDR1 is MRHNA and CDR2 SNTAGT. The CDR3 has 16 amino acids. The CDR3 DNA reads TGTGCCAGCAGTGTCCTAGCGGGAGAGAGCACAGATACGCAGTATTTT. Residues: CASSVLAGESTDTQYF.

V and J are TRBV12-3 or TRBV12-4 and TRBJ2-3; unclear D gene. The V end was cut by 5 bases, the J end by 0 bases, with 3 bases between. The CDR3 is made up of 12 amino acids. The CDR3 DNA is TGTGCCAGCAGTCAGAGCACAGATACGCAGTATTTT. This translates into CASSQSTDTQYF.